Listed below are T cell receptor beta chains from one sample, sequenced in a study of cytomegalovirus exposure and HLA in healthy donors. The assay was immunoSEQ multiplex PCR, and TCRdb's table has in-frame clones only and misses some. This sample yields 100,000 to 150,000 clones, of which roughly 78% are seen a single time; 2% to 3% belongs to the top ten. Sequencing used PBMCs. The receptors shown here come from a man aged 30 to 39 in good health and CMV-seronegative. Each CDR3 is given with its conserved first and last residue. Fields, in order: J gene, V gene, D gene, clone size, CDR3 protein, CDR3 DNA. A D gene is named only where the DNA matches it firmly. The size field is filled for only some rows; it gives once, few, many or a size class.

TRBJ2-7 TRBV4-3 - - CASSRATASEQYF TGCGCCAGCAGCCGCGCGACAGCATCCGAGCAGTACTTC
TRBJ2-5 TRBV28 - - CASSLLDETQYF TGTGCCAGCAGTTTGCTAGATGAGACCCAGTACTTC
TRBJ2-3 TRBV2 - - CASSTQGLNTDTQYF TGTGCCAGCAGTACTCAGGGGTTGAACACAGATACGCAGTATTTT
TRBJ1-2 TRBV5-6 - - CASSLEKDRPNYGYTF TGTGCCAGCAGCCTGGAAAAAGACAGGCCCAACTATGGCTACACCTTC
TRBJ2-7 TRBV4-1 - - CASSQGGVGAAYEQYF TGCGCCAGCAGCCAAGGAGGTGTAGGGGCGGCCTACGAGCAGTACTTC
TRBJ1-5 TRBV19 - - CASSILGGNQPQHF TGTGCCAGTAGTATACTGGGAGGCAATCAGCCCCAGCATTTT
TRBJ2-7 TRBV5-1 TRBD1 - CASSLAPTGTGSYEQYF TGCGCCAGCAGCTTGGCCCCGACCGGGACAGGGTCCTACGAGCAGTACTTC
TRBJ2-3 TRBV19 TRBD1 - CASTGFRTGSSDTQYF TGTGCCAGCACCGGGTTTCGGACAGGGTCCTCAGATACGCAGTATTTT
TRBJ2-7 TRBV29-1 TRBD1 - CSVSGQRYEQYF TGCAGCGTTTCGGGACAGCGCTACGAGCAGTACTTC
TRBJ1-1 TRBV19 - - CASSIRYSRGTEAFF TGTGCCAGTAGTATTCGGTACTCCAGGGGCACTGAAGCTTTCTTT
TRBJ2-1 TRBV25-1 - - CASSESLVYNEQFF TGTGCCAGCAGTGAGAGTTTAGTTTACAATGAGCAGTTCTTC
TRBJ2-7 TRBV10-3 TRBD2 - CAIRSGGNIYEQYF TGTGCCATCAGAAGCGGGGGGAATATCTACGAGCAGTACTTC
TRBJ1-5 TRBV19 - - CASSHRDSNQPQHF TGTGCCAGTAGTCACAGGGATAGCAATCAGCCCCAGCATTTT
TRBJ2-3 TRBV7-8 - - CASRKGRVIHVRDTDTQYF TGTGCCAGCAGAAAAGGGAGAGTTATCCACGTGAGGGACACAGATACGCAGTATTTT
TRBJ2-7 TRBV11-3 - - CASSLRRDYEQYF TGTGCCAGCAGCTTACGACGGGACTACGAGCAGTACTTC
TRBJ2-7 TRBV18 TRBD2 once CASSPGTSGIYEQYF TGTGCCAGCTCACCAGGGACTAGCGGAATATACGAGCAGTACTTC
TRBJ2-1 TRBV12-5 - - CASGPYEQFF TGTGCTAGTGGTCCATATGAGCAGTTCTTC
TRBJ2-1 TRBV28 - - CASSNYSRWSMDEQFF TGTGCCAGCAGTAACTATTCGCGGTGGTCAATGGATGAGCAGTTCTTC
TRBJ2-1 TRBV5-1 TRBD2 once CASSPGLAGYDEQFF TGCGCCAGCAGCCCTGGACTAGCGGGATACGATGAGCAGTTCTTC
TRBJ2-1 TRBV12-5 TRBD2 - CASGLPLAGGPDAQFF TGTGCTAGTGGTTTGCCCCTAGCGGGAGGGCCGGATGCGCAGTTCTTC
TRBJ2-7 TRBV4-1 - - CASSQDWANYEQYF TGCGCCAGCAGCCAAGACTGGGCAAACTACGAGCAGTACTTC
TRBJ1-1 TRBV18 - - CASSPGWATEAFF TGTGCCAGCTCTCCAGGGTGGGCCACTGAAGCTTTCTTT
TRBJ2-1 TRBV27 - - CASSELSSYNEQFF TGTGCCAGCTCGGAGTTGAGCTCCTACAATGAGCAGTTCTTC
TRBJ1-5 TRBV19 TRBD1 - CASSMGTATGNQPQHF TGTGCCAGTAGTATGGGGACAGCGACGGGCAATCAGCCCCAGCATTTT
TRBJ2-3 TRBV4-3 - - CASSQDLTSTSTDTQYF TGCGCCAGCAGCCAAGATCTGACGTCGACAAGCACAGATACGCAGTATTTT
TRBJ2-3 TRBV13 TRBD2 - CASSPRREGDTQYF TGTGCCAGCAGCCCGCGGCGGGAGGGAGATACGCAGTATTTT
TRBJ1-4 TRBV6-1 - - CASSARGGEDSEKLFF TGTGCCAGCAGTGCCCGGGGAGGGGAGGATTCTGAAAAACTGTTTTTT
TRBJ2-7 TRBV27 - - CASIHLASGYYEQYF TGTGCCAGCATCCACCTCGCGTCGGGGTACTACGAGCAGTACTTC
TRBJ2-1 TRBV7-6 TRBD1 - CASSLGDRGLYNEQFF TGTGCCAGCAGCTTAGGGGACAGGGGCTTGTACAATGAGCAGTTCTTC
TRBJ2-1 TRBV19 - few CASRYPGLRDNEQFF TGTGCCAGTAGATATCCGGGACTTAGGGACAATGAGCAGTTCTTC
TRBJ2-1 TRBV13 TRBD2 - CASSLFERESNEQFF TGTGCCAGCAGCTTATTTGAGCGGGAGAGCAATGAGCAGTTCTTC
TRBJ1-5 TRBV6-5 - - CASSLDGKPQPQHF TGTGCCAGCAGTTTGGACGGGAAGCCTCAGCCCCAGCATTTT
TRBJ1-3 TRBV30 - - CAWNLGSGNTIYF TGTGCCTGGAACCTCGGCTCTGGAAACACCATATATTTT
TRBJ1-1 TRBV19 - - CASISRLNTEAFF TGTGCCAGTATTAGTCGATTGAACACTGAAGCTTTCTTT
TRBJ1-1 TRBV4-3 - few CASSLEARGTEAFF TGCGCCAGCAGCCTAGAGGCTAGAGGCACTGAAGCTTTCTTT
TRBJ1-1 TRBV19 TRBD1 few CASSIVTGGNTEAFF TGTGCCAGTAGTATAGTTACAGGGGGAAACACTGAAGCTTTCTTT
TRBJ2-5 TRBV18 TRBD2 - CASSGAGGAETQYF TGTGCCAGCTCCGGAGCGGGAGGGGCGGAGACCCAGTACTTC
TRBJ2-7 TRBV5-4 - - CASSLLGRSSYEQYF TGTGCCAGCAGCTTGTTGGGGCGGTCCTCCTACGAGCAGTACTTC
TRBJ2-2 TRBV4-3 TRBD1 few CASSQGQGAGGELFF TGCGCCAGCAGCCAAGGACAGGGGGCCGGCGGGGAGCTGTTTTTT
TRBJ2-7 TRBV5-4 - - CASSLAVHSSYEQYF TGTGCCAGCAGCTTGGCCGTGCACAGTTCCTACGAGCAGTACTTC
TRBJ2-2 TRBV29-1 - - CSGRDTNTGELFF TGCAGCGGTCGGGACACCAACACCGGGGAGCTGTTTTTT
TRBJ1-1 TRBV6-6 - few CASSYSISGAEAFF TGTGCCAGCAGTTACTCGATATCGGGGGCTGAAGCTTTCTTT
TRBJ2-3 TRBV5-1 TRBD1 - CASSLGTGGPDTQYF TGCGCCAGCAGCTTGGGGACAGGGGGCCCAGATACGCAGTATTTT
TRBJ1-2 TRBV4-1 TRBD1 - CASSRPGQVYGYTF TGCGCCAGCAGCCGACCGGGACAGGTCTATGGCTACACCTTC
TRBJ2-2 TRBV11-3 TRBD2 - CASSSRAGMSNTGELFF TGTGCCAGCAGCTCCCGAGCGGGAATGTCGAACACCGGGGAGCTGTTTTTT
TRBJ1-5 TRBV5-6 - - CASSNNNQPQHF TGTGCCAGCAGCAATAATAATCAGCCCCAGCATTTT
TRBJ2-1 TRBV4-3 - few CASSQEPSIHEQFF TGCGCCAGCAGCCAAGAGCCGTCTATCCATGAGCAGTTCTTC
TRBJ1-1 TRBV7-8 - - CASSGWGHPNTEAFF TGTGCCAGCAGCGGCTGGGGACACCCGAACACTGAAGCTTTCTTT
TRBJ2-1 TRBV10-3 TRBD2 - CAAGLAGAHNEQFF TGTGCCGCCGGACTAGCGGGAGCTCACAATGAGCAGTTCTTC
TRBJ2-2 TRBV7-3 - once CASSLTAGDTGELFF TGTGCCAGCAGCTTAACGGCAGGGGACACCGGGGAGCTGTTTTTT
TRBJ2-7 TRBV18 TRBD2 - CASSPSGSSYEQYF TGTGCCAGCTCACCTAGCGGGAGCTCCTACGAGCAGTACTTC
TRBJ1-2 TRBV6-5 - - CASSYSLQGNSGYTF TGTGCCAGCAGTTACTCGCTTCAGGGGAACTCTGGCTACACCTTC
TRBJ2-7 TRBV30 TRBD2 - CASRVDGRRSSYEQYF TGTGCCTCCAGGGTAGACGGGAGGCGGAGCTCCTACGAGCAGTACTTC
TRBJ2-1 TRBV6-1 - - CASSEADLYNEQFF TGTGCCAGCAGTGAAGCGGACTTATACAATGAGCAGTTCTTC
TRBJ2-1 TRBV28 - - CASSNRYEQFF TGTGCCAGCAGTAACAGGTATGAGCAGTTCTTC
TRBJ1-5 TRBV4-1 - - CASSPPGQINQPQHF TGCGCCAGCAGCCCGCCCGGACAGATCAATCAGCCCCAGCATTTT
TRBJ1-1 TRBV10-3 - - CAISGGQGMNTEAFF TGTGCCATCAGTGGAGGGCAGGGGATGAACACTGAAGCTTTCTTT
TRBJ2-7 TRBV6-1 - - CASSEILRAPEQYF TGTGCCAGCAGTGAAATATTGAGAGCGCCCGAGCAGTACTTC
TRBJ2-3 TRBV2 TRBD1 - CASRPPRQGHSTDTQYF TGTGCCAGCAGACCCCCCAGACAGGGGCATAGCACAGATACGCAGTATTTT